Listed below are T cell receptor beta chains from one sample, sequenced in a study of OX40 agonist ivuxolimab in advanced cancers. Libraries were prepared by immunoSEQ multiplex PCR; TCRdb keeps only in-frame clonotypes and omits some of them. The sample includes approximately 84,000 clones, about 86% of them seen just once. The source material was CD4+ or CD8+ T cells sorted from blood, sampled in a trial of the OX40 agonist ivuxolimab. These TCRs come from an adult with an advanced solid tumor such as melanoma, head and neck, liver or kidney cancer. CDR3s include the opening cysteine and the closing phenylalanine or tryptophan. Each record gives: V gene, clone size, J gene, D gene, CDR3 protein, CDR3 DNA. The D gene is left open where the match is weak. Expanded clones are given a class, and other clones once, few, many or no size at all.

v_call: TRBV7-2
clone_size: -
j_call: TRBJ1-2
d_call: -
cdr3_aa: CASSNGRFNYGYTF
cdr3_nt: TGTGCCAGCTCTAATGGCCGCTTTAACTATGGCTACACCTTC

v_call: TRBV19
clone_size: -
j_call: TRBJ2-5
d_call: TRBD2
cdr3_aa: CASSRLAGYQETQYF
cdr3_nt: TGTGCCAGTAGTAGGCTAGCGGGCTACCAAGAGACCCAGTACTTC

v_call: TRBV25-1
clone_size: -
j_call: TRBJ2-3
d_call: TRBD2
cdr3_aa: CASSVPSGSRDTQYF
cdr3_nt: TGTGCCAGCAGTGTGCCTAGCGGGAGCCGGGATACGCAGTATTTT

v_call: TRBV7-3
clone_size: -
j_call: TRBJ2-6
d_call: TRBD1
cdr3_aa: CASSLTSGGGANVLTF
cdr3_nt: TGTGCCAGCAGCTTAACGTCAGGGGGAGGGGCCAACGTCCTGACTTTC

v_call: TRBV5-1
clone_size: -
j_call: TRBJ2-1
d_call: -
cdr3_aa: CASSLGTLNLNEQFF
cdr3_nt: TGCGCCAGCAGCTTGGGGACTCTAAATTTAAATGAGCAGTTCTTC

v_call: TRBV30
clone_size: -
j_call: TRBJ2-1
d_call: -
cdr3_aa: CAWSGTYNEQFF
cdr3_nt: TGTGCCTGGAGTGGGACTTACAATGAGCAGTTCTTC

v_call: TRBV10-3
clone_size: -
j_call: TRBJ1-1
d_call: -
cdr3_aa: CAIRRGPGTEAFF
cdr3_nt: TGTGCCATCAGGAGGGGCCCGGGCACTGAAGCTTTCTTT

v_call: TRBV28
clone_size: -
j_call: TRBJ2-7
d_call: TRBD2
cdr3_aa: CASSYWDLAGTNYEQYF
cdr3_nt: TGTGCCAGCAGTTACTGGGACCTAGCGGGGACAAATTACGAGCAGTACTTC

v_call: TRBV27
clone_size: -
j_call: TRBJ2-7
d_call: TRBD2
cdr3_aa: CASSFGLAGVEQYF
cdr3_nt: TGTGCCAGCAGTTTCGGACTAGCGGGAGTTGAGCAGTACTTC

v_call: TRBV6-5
clone_size: once
j_call: TRBJ1-3
d_call: -
cdr3_aa: CASRGVQGSGNTIYF
cdr3_nt: TGTGCCAGCAGGGGTGTACAGGGTTCTGGAAACACCATATATTTT

v_call: TRBV6-6
clone_size: few
j_call: TRBJ1-6
d_call: TRBD1
cdr3_aa: CASSYGRGRVNSPLHF
cdr3_nt: TGTGCCAGCAGTTACGGTAGGGGGCGCGTCAATTCACCCCTCCACTTT

v_call: TRBV18
clone_size: -
j_call: TRBJ2-7
d_call: -
cdr3_aa: CASSRTAYEQYF
cdr3_nt: TGTGCCAGCTCTCGGACAGCCTACGAGCAGTACTTC

v_call: TRBV7-9
clone_size: -
j_call: TRBJ2-1
d_call: TRBD1
cdr3_aa: CASSLGGQAQFF
cdr3_nt: TGTGCCAGCAGCTTAGGGGGACAGGCCCAGTTCTTC

v_call: TRBV29-1
clone_size: -
j_call: TRBJ1-2
d_call: -
cdr3_aa: CSVRAAGRDGYTF
cdr3_nt: TGCAGCGTTCGGGCAGCAGGGCGAGATGGCTACACCTTC

v_call: TRBV27
clone_size: -
j_call: TRBJ1-5
d_call: -
cdr3_aa: CASSFGGANQPQHF
cdr3_nt: TGTGCCAGCAGTTTCGGGGGTGCCAATCAGCCCCAGCATTTT

v_call: TRBV7-9
clone_size: -
j_call: TRBJ2-4
d_call: -
cdr3_aa: CASSLASLALGGSTNIQYF
cdr3_nt: TGTGCCAGCAGCTTAGCTTCCTTAGCATTGGGGGGCTCAACAAACATTCAGTACTTC

v_call: TRBV18
clone_size: -
j_call: TRBJ2-1
d_call: TRBD2
cdr3_aa: CASTSGLAGVEQFF
cdr3_nt: TGTGCCAGCACTTCGGGACTAGCGGGAGTTGAGCAGTTCTTC

v_call: TRBV6-6
clone_size: -
j_call: TRBJ1-4
d_call: TRBD1
cdr3_aa: CASRDRVAEKLFF
cdr3_nt: TGTGCCAGTAGAGACAGGGTTGCTGAAAAACTGTTTTTT

v_call: TRBV7-3
clone_size: -
j_call: TRBJ2-3
d_call: -
cdr3_aa: CASSSGTATDTQYF
cdr3_nt: TGTGCCAGCAGCTCCGGGACTGCCACAGATACGCAGTATTTT

v_call: TRBV4-1
clone_size: -
j_call: TRBJ1-2
d_call: TRBD1
cdr3_aa: CASSQGQGALGYGYTF
cdr3_nt: TGCGCCAGCAGCCAGGGACAGGGGGCTCTTGGCTATGGCTACACCTTC

v_call: TRBV19
clone_size: few
j_call: TRBJ2-2
d_call: TRBD1
cdr3_aa: CASSHKGQGVTGELFF
cdr3_nt: TGTGCCAGTAGTCACAAGGGACAGGGAGTCACCGGGGAGCTGTTTTTT

v_call: TRBV7-9
clone_size: -
j_call: TRBJ2-2
d_call: -
cdr3_aa: CASAGNTGELFF
cdr3_nt: TGTGCCAGCGCAGGAAACACCGGGGAGCTGTTTTTT

v_call: TRBV18
clone_size: -
j_call: TRBJ2-5
d_call: TRBD1
cdr3_aa: CASSPTGGQETQYF
cdr3_nt: TGTGCCAGCTCACCAACAGGGGGTCAAGAGACCCAGTACTTC

v_call: TRBV7-2
clone_size: -
j_call: TRBJ1-2
d_call: -
cdr3_aa: CASSSSGRGYGGYTF
cdr3_nt: TGTGCCAGCAGCTCCTCGGGAAGGGGGTATGGTGGCTACACCTTC

v_call: TRBV7-2
clone_size: -
j_call: TRBJ2-5
d_call: TRBD1
cdr3_aa: CASSPGTASATQYF
cdr3_nt: TGTGCCAGCAGCCCGGGGACAGCATCGGCGACCCAGTACTTC

v_call: TRBV6-6
clone_size: -
j_call: TRBJ1-2
d_call: TRBD1
cdr3_aa: CASSLPWGQGHGYTF
cdr3_nt: TGTGCCAGCAGCCTCCCTTGGGGACAGGGACATGGCTACACCTTC

v_call: TRBV29-1
clone_size: once
j_call: TRBJ1-1
d_call: -
cdr3_aa: CSVVRSMNTEAFF
cdr3_nt: TGCAGCGTTGTAAGAAGCATGAACACTGAAGCTTTCTTT

v_call: TRBV30
clone_size: -
j_call: TRBJ1-5
d_call: -
cdr3_aa: CAWRSGANQPQHF
cdr3_nt: TGTGCCTGGAGATCGGGGGCCAATCAGCCCCAGCATTTT

v_call: TRBV11-2
clone_size: once
j_call: TRBJ2-1
d_call: -
cdr3_aa: CASSFGPSNEQFF
cdr3_nt: TGTGCCAGCAGCTTCGGGCCCTCCAATGAGCAGTTCTTC

v_call: TRBV19
clone_size: -
j_call: TRBJ2-2
d_call: TRBD2
cdr3_aa: CASTAGLDVGELFF
cdr3_nt: TGTGCCAGTACTGCGGGACTAGACGTCGGGGAGCTGTTTTTT

v_call: TRBV9
clone_size: -
j_call: TRBJ1-1
d_call: -
cdr3_aa: CASSATMARSEAFF
cdr3_nt: TGTGCCAGCAGCGCCACCATGGCCCGATCTGAAGCTTTCTTT

v_call: TRBV16
clone_size: -
j_call: TRBJ1-2
d_call: -
cdr3_aa: CASPIRPNYGYTF
cdr3_nt: TGTGCCAGCCCCATCCGACCTAACTATGGCTACACCTTC

v_call: TRBV6-6
clone_size: once
j_call: TRBJ2-2
d_call: -
cdr3_aa: CASSRTASGELFF
cdr3_nt: TGTGCCAGCAGTCGGACGGCGAGCGGGGAGCTGTTTTTT

v_call: TRBV6-5
clone_size: -
j_call: TRBJ1-5
d_call: TRBD1
cdr3_aa: CASSFDRGYQPQHF
cdr3_nt: TGTGCCAGCAGTTTCGACAGGGGCTATCAGCCCCAGCATTTT

v_call: TRBV5-1
clone_size: -
j_call: TRBJ2-7
d_call: -
cdr3_aa: CASSSGQGTSHTNPSYEQYF
cdr3_nt: TGCGCCAGCAGCTCGGGACAGGGGACTAGCCACACAAATCCCTCCTACGAGCAGTACTTC

v_call: TRBV5-1
clone_size: -
j_call: TRBJ2-3
d_call: -
cdr3_aa: CASSWQAAEDTQYF
cdr3_nt: TGCGCCAGCAGCTGGCAGGCGGCGGAAGATACGCAGTATTTT

v_call: TRBV5-1
clone_size: -
j_call: TRBJ2-5
d_call: -
cdr3_aa: CASSPSPGTETQYF
cdr3_nt: TGCGCCAGCAGCCCTAGCCCCGGGACGGAGACCCAGTACTTC

v_call: TRBV19
clone_size: -
j_call: TRBJ2-1
d_call: TRBD1
cdr3_aa: CASSIGTGSLDNEQFF
cdr3_nt: TGTGCCAGTAGTATAGGGACAGGGTCGTTAGACAATGAGCAGTTCTTC

v_call: TRBV5-4
clone_size: -
j_call: TRBJ2-5
d_call: TRBD1
cdr3_aa: CASNPTRGKETQYF
cdr3_nt: TGTGCCAGCAACCCAACCAGGGGGAAAGAGACCCAGTACTTC

v_call: TRBV2
clone_size: -
j_call: TRBJ1-4
d_call: TRBD1
cdr3_aa: CASNRGDEKLFF
cdr3_nt: TGTGCCAGCAACAGGGGCGATGAAAAACTGTTTTTT

v_call: TRBV12-5
clone_size: -
j_call: TRBJ1-3
d_call: TRBD1
cdr3_aa: CASGLVGQGDGNTIYF
cdr3_nt: TGTGCTAGTGGTTTGGTAGGACAGGGTGACGGAAACACCATATATTTT

v_call: TRBV6-1
clone_size: -
j_call: TRBJ1-1
d_call: -
cdr3_aa: CASSHRDTEAFF
cdr3_nt: TGTGCCAGCAGCCACCGAGACACTGAAGCTTTCTTT

v_call: TRBV10-3
clone_size: -
j_call: TRBJ2-2
d_call: -
cdr3_aa: CAISEQVHTGELFF
cdr3_nt: TGTGCCATCAGTGAGCAGGTGCACACCGGGGAGCTGTTTTTT

v_call: TRBV4-1
clone_size: -
j_call: TRBJ2-1
d_call: -
cdr3_aa: CASSQVQGTYNEQFF
cdr3_nt: TGCGCCAGCAGCCAAGTTCAGGGGACCTACAATGAGCAGTTCTTC

v_call: TRBV4-1
clone_size: -
j_call: TRBJ1-4
d_call: -
cdr3_aa: CASSQAGAGEKLFF
cdr3_nt: TGCGCCAGCAGCCAAGCAGGGGCAGGGGAAAAACTGTTTTTT

v_call: TRBV12-5
clone_size: -
j_call: TRBJ2-1
d_call: TRBD2
cdr3_aa: CASGSLAGRINEQFF
cdr3_nt: TGTGCTAGTGGTTCCCTAGCGGGGCGAATCAATGAGCAGTTCTTC

v_call: TRBV19
clone_size: -
j_call: TRBJ2-7
d_call: -
cdr3_aa: CASSPRQGGYEQYF
cdr3_nt: TGTGCCAGTAGTCCGAGGCAGGGGGGATACGAGCAGTACTTC

v_call: TRBV11-1
clone_size: -
j_call: TRBJ1-1
d_call: -
cdr3_aa: CASSLDQGRKAFF
cdr3_nt: TGTGCCAGCAGCTTAGATCAGGGCCGGAAAGCTTTCTTT

v_call: TRBV30
clone_size: -
j_call: TRBJ1-2
d_call: -
cdr3_aa: CAWSLQSNGYTF
cdr3_nt: TGTGCCTGGAGTCTACAGTCGAATGGCTACACCTTC

v_call: TRBV30
clone_size: -
j_call: TRBJ1-1
d_call: TRBD1
cdr3_aa: CAWNRQGAVEAFF
cdr3_nt: TGTGCCTGGAATCGACAGGGGGCTGTTGAAGCTTTCTTT

v_call: TRBV4-3
clone_size: -
j_call: TRBJ1-2
d_call: -
cdr3_aa: CASSQDSRGISGYTF
cdr3_nt: TGCGCCAGCAGCCAAGATTCTAGGGGAATTAGTGGCTACACCTTC

v_call: TRBV7-3
clone_size: once
j_call: TRBJ2-5
d_call: -
cdr3_aa: CASSSTGWGETQYF
cdr3_nt: TGTGCCAGCAGCTCGACAGGCTGGGGAGAGACCCAGTACTTC

v_call: TRBV19
clone_size: -
j_call: TRBJ2-7
d_call: TRBD1
cdr3_aa: CASSTPGQYSYEQYF
cdr3_nt: TGTGCCAGTAGTACTCCGGGACAGTACTCCTACGAGCAGTACTTC